This T cell receptor (beta chain) was captured by sequencing in a study of blood T cell repertoires in COVID-19. Germline V gives CDR1 KGHSH, CDR2 LQKENI. The CDR3 totals 14 residues. Trimming removed 0 bases at V and 0 bases at J, with 5 bases between. Followed over time, Seattle patients had been enrolled while infection was active. Method: immunoSEQ multiplex PCR; TCRdb's copy keeps in-frame clones and lacks some. The sample lists around 130,000 clones, roughly nine tenths occurring once. This clone was seen a few times. V usage is TRBV18 and J usage is TRBJ1-1, with D uncertain. Material: peripheral blood. The receptor's source is a human donor with COVID-19, enrolled during active disease. The donor label of this sample is uncertain. CDR3 nucleotide sequence: TGTGCCAGCTCACCACCGAGTGTGAACACTGAAGCTTTCTTT. This sequence encodes CASSPPSVNTEAFF.